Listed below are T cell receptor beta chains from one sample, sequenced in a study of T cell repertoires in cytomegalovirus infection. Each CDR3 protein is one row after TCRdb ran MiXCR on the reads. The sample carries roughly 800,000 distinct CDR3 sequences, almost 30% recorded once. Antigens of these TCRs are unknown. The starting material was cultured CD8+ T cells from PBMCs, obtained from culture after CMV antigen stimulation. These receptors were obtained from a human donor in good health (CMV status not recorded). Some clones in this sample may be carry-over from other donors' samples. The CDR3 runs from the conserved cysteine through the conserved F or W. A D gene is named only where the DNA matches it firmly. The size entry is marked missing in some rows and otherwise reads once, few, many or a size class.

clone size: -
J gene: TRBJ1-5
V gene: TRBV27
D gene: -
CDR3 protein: CASSWTDDQPQHF
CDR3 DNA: TGTGCCAGCTCGTGGACGGACGATCAGCCCCAGCATTTT

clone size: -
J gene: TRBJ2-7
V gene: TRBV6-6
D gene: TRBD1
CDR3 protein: CASSYSRGQGFEQYF
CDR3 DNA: TGTGCCAGCAGTTACTCCCGGGGACAGGGGTTCGAGCAGTACTTC

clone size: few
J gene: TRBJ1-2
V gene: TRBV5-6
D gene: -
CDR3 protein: CASSLAGGTHGGYTF
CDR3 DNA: TGTGCCAGCAGCTTAGCGGGGGGGACCCACGGTGGCTACACCTTC

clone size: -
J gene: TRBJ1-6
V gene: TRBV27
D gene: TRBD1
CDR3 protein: CASTGDRGHYNSPLHF
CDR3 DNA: TGTGCCAGCACCGGGGACAGGGGACACTATAATTCACCCCTCCACTTT

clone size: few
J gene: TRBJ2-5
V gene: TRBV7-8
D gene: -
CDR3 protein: CASSLQGPQRETQYF
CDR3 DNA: TGTGCCAGCAGCTTACAGGGGCCGCAAAGAGAGACCCAGTACTTC

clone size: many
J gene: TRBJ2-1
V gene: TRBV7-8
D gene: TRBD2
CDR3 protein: CASSLSGEVWDEQFF
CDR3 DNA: TGTGCCAGCAGTCTGAGCGGGGAGGTATGGGATGAGCAGTTCTTC

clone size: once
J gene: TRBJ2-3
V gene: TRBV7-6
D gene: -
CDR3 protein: CASSSREGTYTDTQYF
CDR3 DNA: TGTGCCAGCAGCTCTCGAGAGGGGACTTACACAGATACGCAGTATTTT

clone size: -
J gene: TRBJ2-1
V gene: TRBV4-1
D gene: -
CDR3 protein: CASSQVPGTLGKEQFF
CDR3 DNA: TGCGCCAGCAGCCAAGTGCCAGGGACACTTGGAAAGGAGCAGTTCTTC

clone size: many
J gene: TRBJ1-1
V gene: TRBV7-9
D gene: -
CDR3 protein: CASSATNREPFF
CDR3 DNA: TGTGCCAGCAGCGCCACGAACAGGGAACCTTTCTTT

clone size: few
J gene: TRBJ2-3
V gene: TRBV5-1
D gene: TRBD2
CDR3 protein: CASSITGGSRETDTQYF
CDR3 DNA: TGCGCCAGCAGCATAACGGGAGGATCTAGGGAAACAGATACGCAGTATTTT

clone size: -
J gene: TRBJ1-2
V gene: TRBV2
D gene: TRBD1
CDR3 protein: CASTKGRGDRTYGYTF
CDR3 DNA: TGTGCCAGCACGAAAGGGCGGGGGGACAGGACCTATGGCTACACCTTC

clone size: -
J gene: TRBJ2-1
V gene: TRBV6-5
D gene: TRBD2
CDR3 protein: CASSYSSGDQYNEQFF
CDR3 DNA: TGTGCCAGCAGTTACTCGAGCGGGGACCAATACAATGAGCAGTTCTTC

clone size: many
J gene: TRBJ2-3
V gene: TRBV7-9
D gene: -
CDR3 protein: CASSTPADGTDTQYF
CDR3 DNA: TGTGCCAGCAGCACCCCAGCGGACGGCACAGATACGCAGTATTTT

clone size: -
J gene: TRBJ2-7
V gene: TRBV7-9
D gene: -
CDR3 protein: CASSLGGMDGSATGQYF
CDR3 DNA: TGTGCCAGCAGCTTAGGGGGTATGGACGGCTCCGCTACGGGGCAGTACTTC

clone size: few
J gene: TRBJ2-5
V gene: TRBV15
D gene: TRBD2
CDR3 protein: CATTGAGGLETQYF
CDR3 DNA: TGTGCCACCACGGGTGCGGGGGGCCTGGAGACCCAGTACTTC

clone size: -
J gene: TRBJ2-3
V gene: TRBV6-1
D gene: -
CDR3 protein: CASSAYRAGDTQYF
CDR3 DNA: TGTGCCAGCAGTGCCTACAGGGCAGGAGATACGCAGTATTTT

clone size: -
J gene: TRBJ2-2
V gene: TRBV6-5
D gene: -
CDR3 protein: CASSYSKAGELFF
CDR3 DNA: TGTGCCAGCAGTTACTCGAAGGCCGGGGAGCTGTTTTTT

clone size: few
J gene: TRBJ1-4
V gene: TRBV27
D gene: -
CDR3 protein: CASSYVGGIEKLFF
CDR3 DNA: TGTGCCAGCAGTTATGTAGGGGGGATTGAAAAACTGTTTTTT

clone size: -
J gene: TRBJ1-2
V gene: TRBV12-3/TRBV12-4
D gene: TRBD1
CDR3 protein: CASSLAGGAALEGYTF
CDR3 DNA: TGTGCCAGCAGTTTAGCAGGGGGCGCAGCTTTGGAAGGCTACACCTTC

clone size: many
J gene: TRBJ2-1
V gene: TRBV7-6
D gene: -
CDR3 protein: CASSLVPSRGGRSPFYNEQFF
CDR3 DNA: TGTGCCAGCAGCCTCGTACCCTCGAGGGGGGGCAGAAGCCCCTTCTACAATGAGCAGTTCTTC

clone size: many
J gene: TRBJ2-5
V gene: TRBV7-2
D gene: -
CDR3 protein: CASSPPARETQYF
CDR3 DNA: TGTGCCAGCAGCCCACCGGCTCGGGAGACCCAGTACTTC

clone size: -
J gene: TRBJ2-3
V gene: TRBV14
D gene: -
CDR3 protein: CASSLGHPADTQYF
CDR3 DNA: TGTGCCAGCAGCTTGGGACACCCCGCAGATACGCAGTATTTT

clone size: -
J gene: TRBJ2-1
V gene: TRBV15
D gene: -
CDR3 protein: CATSRTGPMSSYNEQFF
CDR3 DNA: TGTGCCACCAGCAGAACAGGGCCTATGAGCTCCTACAATGAGCAGTTCTTC

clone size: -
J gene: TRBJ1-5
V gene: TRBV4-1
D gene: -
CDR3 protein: CASSPDFRHNQPQHF
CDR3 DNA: TGCGCCAGCAGTCCGGACTTTCGGCACAATCAGCCCCAGCATTTT

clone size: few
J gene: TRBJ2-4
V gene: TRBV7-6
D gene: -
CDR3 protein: CASSLGRGKDKNIQYF
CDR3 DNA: TGTGCCAGCAGCTTAGGTAGGGGAAAGGACAAAAACATTCAGTACTTC

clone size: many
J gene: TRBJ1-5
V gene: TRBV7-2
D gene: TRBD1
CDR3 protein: CASSLAHRGRVQPQHF
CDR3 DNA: TGTGCCAGCAGCTTAGCGCACAGGGGGCGAGTCCAGCCCCAGCATTTT

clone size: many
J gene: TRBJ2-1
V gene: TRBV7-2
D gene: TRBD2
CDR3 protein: CASSLDPGTSGFFSYNEQFF
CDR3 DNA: TGTGCCAGCAGCTTAGACCCCGGGACTAGCGGGTTCTTCTCCTACAATGAGCAGTTCTTC

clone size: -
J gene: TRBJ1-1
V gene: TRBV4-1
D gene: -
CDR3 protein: CASSQDPLGSTEAFF
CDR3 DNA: TGCGCCAGCAGCCAAGATCCTTTGGGGAGCACTGAAGCTTTCTTT

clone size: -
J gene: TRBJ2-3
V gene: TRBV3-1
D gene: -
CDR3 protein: CASSQDDRNTDTQYF
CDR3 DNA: TGTGCCAGCAGCCAAGACGACAGGAACACAGATACGCAGTATTTT

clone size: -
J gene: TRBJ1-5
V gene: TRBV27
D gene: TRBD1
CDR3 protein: CASSPWTGTQPQHF
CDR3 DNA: TGTGCCAGCAGTCCCTGGACAGGGACTCAGCCCCAGCATTTT

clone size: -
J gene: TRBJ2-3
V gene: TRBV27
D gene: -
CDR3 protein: CATQGLGTDTQYF
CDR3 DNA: TGTGCCACCCAGGGACTGGGCACAGATACGCAGTATTTT

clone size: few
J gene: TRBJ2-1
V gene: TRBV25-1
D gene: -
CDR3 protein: CASSESLGAYNEQFF
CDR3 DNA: TGTGCCAGCAGTGAATCTCTCGGGGCCTACAATGAGCAGTTCTTC

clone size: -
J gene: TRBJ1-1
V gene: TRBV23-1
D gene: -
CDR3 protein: CASSQKDKGPTDTEAFF
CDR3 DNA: TGCGCCAGCAGTCAAAAGGACAAGGGCCCGACGGACACTGAAGCTTTCTTT

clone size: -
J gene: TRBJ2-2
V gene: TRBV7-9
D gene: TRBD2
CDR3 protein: CASSPGEGLWTGELFF
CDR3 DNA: TGTGCCAGCAGCCCCGGGGAGGGATTGTGGACCGGGGAGCTGTTTTTT

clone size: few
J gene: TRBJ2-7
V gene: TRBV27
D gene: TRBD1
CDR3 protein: CASSRRTGGSYEQYF
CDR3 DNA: TGTGCCAGCAGCCGTCGGACAGGGGGCTCCTACGAGCAGTACTTC

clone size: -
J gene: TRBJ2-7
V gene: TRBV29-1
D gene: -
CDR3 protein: CSVEDGDGPSYEQYF
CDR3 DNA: TGCAGCGTTGAAGATGGGGACGGCCCCTCCTACGAGCAGTACTTC

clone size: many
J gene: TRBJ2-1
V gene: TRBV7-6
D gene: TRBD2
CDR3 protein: CASSFIAGGRTNEQFF
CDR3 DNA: TGTGCCAGCAGCTTCATAGCGGGGGGGCGTACCAATGAGCAGTTCTTC

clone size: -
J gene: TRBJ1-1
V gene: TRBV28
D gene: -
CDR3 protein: CASSFDRNTEAFF
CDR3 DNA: TGTGCCAGCAGTTTCGACAGGAACACTGAAGCTTTCTTT

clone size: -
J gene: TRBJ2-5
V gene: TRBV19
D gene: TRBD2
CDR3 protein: CASATSGGTQETQYF
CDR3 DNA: TGTGCCAGTGCCACTAGCGGGGGAACCCAAGAGACCCAGTACTTC

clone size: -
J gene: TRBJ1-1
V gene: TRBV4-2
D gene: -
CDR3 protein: CASSQEQGRTEAFF
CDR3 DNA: TGTGCCAGCAGCCAAGAACAGGGACGTACTGAAGCTTTCTTT

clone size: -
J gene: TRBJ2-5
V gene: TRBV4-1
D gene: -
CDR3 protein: CASSHLETQYF
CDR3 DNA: TGCGCCAGCAGCCACCTAGAGACCCAGTACTTC

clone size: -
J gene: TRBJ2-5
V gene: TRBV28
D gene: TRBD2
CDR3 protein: CASRLSGSQETQYF
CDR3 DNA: TGTGCCAGCAGATTAAGCGGGAGTCAAGAGACCCAGTACTTC

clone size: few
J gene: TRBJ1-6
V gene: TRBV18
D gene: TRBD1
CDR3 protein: CASSRIQGVEAFGSPLHF
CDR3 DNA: TGTGCCAGCTCACGGATACAGGGGGTGGAAGCATTTGGTTCACCCCTCCACTTT

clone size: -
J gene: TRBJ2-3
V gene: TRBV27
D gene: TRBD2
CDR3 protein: CASSRWGGGTDTQYF
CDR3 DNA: TGTGCCAGCAGCCGGTGGGGGGGAGGCACAGATACGCAGTATTTT

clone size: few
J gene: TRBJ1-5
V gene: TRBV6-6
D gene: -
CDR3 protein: CASIPAGISDQPQHF
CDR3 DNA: TGTGCCAGCATTCCGGCAGGAATTAGCGATCAGCCCCAGCATTTT

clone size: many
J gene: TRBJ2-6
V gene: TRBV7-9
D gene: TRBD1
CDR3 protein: CASRDPSRRYLGTGGDSGANVLTF
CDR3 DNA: TGTGCCAGCAGGGACCCCTCCCGCCGGTACCTCGGGACAGGGGGGGATTCGGGGGCCAACGTCCTGACTTTC

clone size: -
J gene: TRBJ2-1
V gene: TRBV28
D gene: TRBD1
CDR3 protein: CASSSTGEFYNEQFF
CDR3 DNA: TGTGCCAGCAGTTCGACAGGGGAGTTTTACAATGAGCAGTTCTTC

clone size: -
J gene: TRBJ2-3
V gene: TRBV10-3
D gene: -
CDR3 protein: CAISESMGATDTQYF
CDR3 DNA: TGTGCCATCAGTGAGTCGATGGGGGCCACAGATACGCAGTATTTT

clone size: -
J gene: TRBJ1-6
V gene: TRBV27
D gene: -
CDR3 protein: CASSPWADNSPLHF
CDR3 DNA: TGTGCCAGCAGTCCATGGGCCGATAATTCACCCCTCCACTTT

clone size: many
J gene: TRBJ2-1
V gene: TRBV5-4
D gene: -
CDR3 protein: CASSPGTSNEQFF
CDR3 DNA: TGTGCCAGCAGCCCCGGGACTTCCAATGAGCAGTTCTTC

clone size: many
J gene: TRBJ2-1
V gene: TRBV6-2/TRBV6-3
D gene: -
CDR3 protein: CASSLGSGHHNEQFF
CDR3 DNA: TGTGCCAGCAGTTTGGGTTCGGGACACCACAATGAGCAGTTCTTC

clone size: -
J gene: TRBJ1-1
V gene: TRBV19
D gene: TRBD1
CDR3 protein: CASSEQGSGTEAFF
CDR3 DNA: TGTGCCAGTAGTGAACAGGGGTCGGGCACTGAAGCTTTCTTT

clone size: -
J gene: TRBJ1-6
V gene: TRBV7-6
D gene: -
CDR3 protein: CASSLQESSYNSPLHF
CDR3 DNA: TGTGCCAGCAGCTTACAGGAGAGCTCCTATAATTCACCCCTCCACTTT

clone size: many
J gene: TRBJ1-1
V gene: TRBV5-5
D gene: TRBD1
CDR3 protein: CASSGGQGNTEAFF
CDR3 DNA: TGTGCCAGCAGCGGGGGACAGGGGAACACTGAAGCTTTCTTT

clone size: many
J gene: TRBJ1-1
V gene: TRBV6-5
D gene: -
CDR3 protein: CASRLGGTEAFF
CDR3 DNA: TGTGCCAGCAGACTGGGGGGGACTGAAGCTTTCTTT